This T cell receptor beta chain appears in the sequencing data of a study of beta chain features in type 1 diabetes. General study points: Shortening that was moderate but significant affected the TCRB CDR3s of Type 1 diabetes patients in all four CD4+ subsets. Naive, central memory and regulatory TCRB repertoires appeared more similar among patients than healthy donors.

This CDR3 is built from 14 residues. Germline lookup yields CDR1 MGHDK and CDR2 SYGVNS. Trimming pared 0 bases from V and 8 bases from J, leaving 13 bases between. The sequenced template was cDNA made from the entire isolated RNA. The repertoire was sequenced with immunoSEQ multiplex PCR; TCRdb's copy has only in-frame clones and lacks some. The data show approximately 280,000 clones, 15% seen once. Concerning this clone: As yet, its antigen is unknown.

The specimen sequenced was naive CD4+ T cells from blood. The TCR comes from a man between 18 and 29 years old with type 1 diabetes. V gene TRBV25-1 combines with J gene TRBJ1-1, with D perhaps matching TRBD1 (6 bases). The CDR3, as DNA: TGTGCCAGCAGTGAATATGGGTCAGACAGGGAAGCTTTCTTT. Protein sequence: CASSEYGSDREAFF. The full variable domain, completed using reference TRBV25-1 and TRBJ1-1, is EADIYQTPRYLVIGTGKKITLECSQTMGHDKMYWYQQDPGMELHLIHYSYGVNSTEKGDLSSESTVSRIRTEHFPLTLESARPSHTSQYLCASSEYGSDREAFFGQGTRLTVV.